The sequence of this TCR beta chain was determined in a study of cytomegalovirus exposure and HLA in healthy donors. V gave up 3 bases and J gave up 2 bases, with 7 bases separating them. In germline, CDR1 is WSHSY, CDR2 SAAADI. The CDR3 is 13 residues long. For this clone: Its antigen is currently unknown.

The PCR made use of 60 Vbeta and 13 Jbeta primers. Method: immunoSEQ multiplex PCR; TCRdb's copy keeps in-frame clones and lacks some. The sample includes tens of thousands of clones. The donors gave bone marrow, and they were healthy. Study-wide results and caveats: Differences between HLA loci emerged in a later analysis of TCR association rates, with DRB1 most and HLA-C fewest. Productive rates of about 90% or about 30% were seen for most TCR beta V segments in an earlier analysis.

This sequence originates from a man aged 35 to 55 in good health and CMV-seronegative. This chain connects TRBV10-2 to TRBJ1-1; the D gene is possibly TRBD1 (6 bases). Sample: PBMCs. Here the CDR3 reads CASSDRGNTEAFF. Written as DNA, the CDR3 is TGCGCCAGCAGTGACAGGGGAAACACTGAAGCTTTCTTT.